What follows is one TCR beta chain and its context. In terms of age and location, participants ranged from about 18 to 89 years and lived in under 30 US areas. Which cohort a participant joined came from the clinical history participants gave. The V gene end was trimmed by 5 bases and the J gene end by 1 base; junction bases not matched to a gene: 8. The CDR3 loop spans 15 amino acids. CDR1 and CDR2 (germline): SGHNT, YYREEE (reference sequence). Sequencing used immunoSEQ multiplex PCR; TCRdb keeps in-frame clones, though not all of them. The data show under 200,000 clones, about 90% seen once. These data come from a study of blood T cell repertoires in COVID-19. Study in general: There were acute and convalescent COVID-19 samples, and they came from the United States, Italy and Spain.

The origin of this receptor is a woman aged 50 to 60 who had recovered from COVID-19. Source material: PBMCs or T cells enriched from blood (not recorded which). V gene TRBV5-4 combines with J gene TRBJ1-2, with 7 positions matching TRBD1. The DNA of the CDR3 is TGTGCCAGCAGTTTAGACAGGGAAATTAACTATGGCTACACCTTC. It encodes CASSLDREINYGYTF.